This T cell receptor (beta chain) derives from a study of T-cell memory formation after mild COVID-19. About the research overall: The TCR clusters were mostly specific to one donor.

In TCRdb, the 5' RACE reads were re-called with MiXCR into one record per CDR3 protein. Here the sample spans 400,000 or so distinct CDR3 sequences, around 21% being singletons. The CDR3 consists of 16 residues. CDR1 LGHDT and CDR2 YNNKEL come from the germline V gene (reference sequence). V was clipped by 2 bases and J by 4 bases; unmatched bases: 8. Sequenced: PBMCs or a T cell subset sorted from them (not recorded which). The J gene is TRBJ2-1, the V gene TRBV3-1, with 7 bases identical to TRBD2. This TCR was recovered from an adult woman who had mild COVID-19 (a few samples of this study predate the infection). Cell type and time point are not known. CDR3 sequence reads: CASSQPLGGVYNEQFF. The CDR3 DNA sequence: TGTGCCAGCAGCCAACCCCTGGGGGGGGTATACAATGAGCAGTTCTTC.